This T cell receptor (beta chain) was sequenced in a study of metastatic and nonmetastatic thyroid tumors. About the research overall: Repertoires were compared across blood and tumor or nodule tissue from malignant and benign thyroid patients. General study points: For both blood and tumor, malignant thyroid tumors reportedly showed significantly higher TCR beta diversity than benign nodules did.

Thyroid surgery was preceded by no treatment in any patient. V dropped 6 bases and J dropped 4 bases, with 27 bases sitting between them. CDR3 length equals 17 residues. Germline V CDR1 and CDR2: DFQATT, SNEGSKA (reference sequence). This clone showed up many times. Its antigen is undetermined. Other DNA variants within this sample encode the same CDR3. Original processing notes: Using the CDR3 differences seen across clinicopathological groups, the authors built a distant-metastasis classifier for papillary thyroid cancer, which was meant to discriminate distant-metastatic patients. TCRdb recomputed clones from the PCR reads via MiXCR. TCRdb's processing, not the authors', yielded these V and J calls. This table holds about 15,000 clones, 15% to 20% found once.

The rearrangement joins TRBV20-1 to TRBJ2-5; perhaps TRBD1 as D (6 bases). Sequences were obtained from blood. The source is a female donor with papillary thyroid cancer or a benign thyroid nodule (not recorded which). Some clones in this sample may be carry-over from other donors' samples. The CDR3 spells CSATLPARRVGGETQYF. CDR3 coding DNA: TGCAGTGCCACTCTCCCCGCTCGAAGGGTAGGGGGAGAGACCCAGTACTTC.